This paragraph covers one T cell receptor beta chain sequence. This specimen comes from a study of CD8+CD57+ T cells in acquired aplastic anemia. The CDR3 spans 15 residues. V dropped 4 bases and J dropped 3; count of bases not matched to a gene: 6. CDR1 and CDR2 (germline): SGHVS, FQNEAQ. It was genomic DNA that served as the template for profiling TCR beta VDJ and CDR3. TCRdb redid the calling of the reads with MiXCR, one entry per CDR3 protein. The sample shows 150,000 to 200,000 distinct CDR3 sequences, under 75% of them seen only once. The origin of this receptor is a human donor in good health. The rearrangement joins TRBV7-8 to TRBJ2-3, with 8 positions matching TRBD1. The sample consisted of sorted CD4+, CD8+, or CD8+CD57+ T cells (not recorded which) from PBMCs. CDR3 sequence: CASSSRTGPTDTQYF. The CDR3 bases are TGTGCCAGCAGCTCCCGGACAGGGCCGACAGATACGCAGTATTTT.